The 5 T cell receptor beta chains presented below share a single source sample, sequenced in a study of T cells after yellow fever vaccination. MiXCR was run by TCRdb on the 5' RACE reads, yielding one entry per CDR3 protein. The sample has under 700,000 distinct CDR3 sequences, about 15% seen once. Specimen: PBMCs, collected less than 6 days after the first yellow fever vaccination. These receptors were taken from a man between 18 and 35 years old who received the YFV17D yellow fever vaccine.

This clonotype was found a few times. The chain recombines TRBV5-1 with TRBJ2-2, with TRBD1 identical over 9 bases. The CDR3 has 15 residues. J was trimmed by 4 bases and V by 4 bases; bases with no gene match: 5. Looked up from germline, CDR1 is SGHRS and CDR2 is YFSETQ. CDR3 sequence: CASSTGQGSTGELFF. In DNA, the CDR3 is TGCGCCAGCAGCACCGGACAGGGGAGCACCGGGGAGCTGTTTTTT.

Only a few counts were recorded for this clonotype. The rearrangement uses TRBV7-9 and TRBJ2-1, with 8 bases identical to TRBD1. Looked up from germline, CDR1 is SEHNR and CDR2 is FQNEAQ (reference sequence). This CDR3 comprises 17 residues. After removal of 1 base from V and 7 bases from J, the junction contained 12 bases not matched to a gene. This chain's CDR3 is CASSLGSGGTGMNEQFF. The DNA of the CDR3 is TGTGCCAGCAGCTTAGGATCAGGCGGGACAGGAATGAATGAGCAGTTCTTC.

This clonotype turned up a few times. The chain employs TRBV12-3 or TRBV12-4 and TRBJ1-6, with 8 bases identical to TRBD1. V was pared by 1 base and J by 11 bases, with 7 bases of the junction left unmatched. The CDR3 length is 15 residues. The CDR3 DNA sequence: TGTGCCAGCAGTTTAGGATCGGACAGGGAGACACCCCTCCACTTT. Translating it yields CASSLGSDRETPLHF.

The rearrangement uses TRBV20-1 and TRBJ1-5; 11 bases fit TRBD1. J lost 5 bases, V lost 3 bases, and 3 bases had no gene match. CDR3 size: 14 residues. Germline CDR1 and CDR2: DFQATT and SNEGSKA (reference sequence). The CDR3 nucleotides read TGCAGTGCTAGTCCGGGACAGGGGGATCAGCCCCAGCATTTT. It codes for CSASPGQGDQPQHF.

The rearrangement links TRBV28 to TRBJ1-2; D possibly corresponds to TRBD1 (6 bases). The germline CDR1 and CDR2 sequences are MDHEN and SYDVKM. This CDR3 has 12 residues. Trimming pared 7 bases from V and 8 bases from J, leaving 14 bases between. The DNA of the CDR3 is TGTGCCAGCAATTCCGGGACAATGGGCTACACCTTC. Its translation: CASNSGTMGYTF.